The clone carrying this TCR beta chain was counted a single time. RNA transcripts were the source from which TCR beta CDR3 regions were amplified. The workflow started with a first-round RT-PCR run with HTBI primers and then moved on to a second-round multiplex PCR. One entry per CDR3 protein results from TCRdb running MiXCR on the multiplex PCR reads. The sample lists 45,000 to 60,000 distinct CDR3 sequences, approximately 50% seen once, with roughly 4.7% in the top ten. In this cohort, patients with other autoimmune diseases, uncontrolled infections, pregnancy or lactation were excluded. Out of about 10 ml of fresh peripheral blood, PBMCs were obtained. CDR3 length: 14 amino acids. CDR1 is SNHLY and CDR2 is FYNNEI in the germline V gene. V was shortened by 7 bases and J by 0 bases, with 13 bases between the two germline ends. The source of the sample is a study of Graves' ophthalmopathy and Graves' hyperthyroidism.

The chain employs TRBV2 and TRBJ2-7; D tentatively reads TRBD1 or TRBD2 (5 bases each). The clonotype originates from an adult woman with Graves' ophthalmopathy. Sequencing was done on a sample of peripheral blood. The CDR3 DNA reads TGTGCCAGCACCCGGGACCCCAGCTCCTACGAGCAGTACTTC. Translated, it gives CASTRDPSSYEQYF.